Here is one T cell receptor beta chain with its context. This sample stems from a study of blood T cell repertoires in COVID-19. Study-level background: PBMCs, B-cell-depleted T cells, or T cells were the source of the cDNA or gDNA that made up the material.

In the original workflow: Estimated nucleated cell counts came from reference gene primer amplification. Only in-frame clones appear in the TCRdb table, and some are missing; sequencing was by immunoSEQ multiplex PCR. D and trimming come from the DNA, and the V and J calls and clone size come from that table. This sample has a few hundred thousand clones; roughly 86% occur once, and the top ten carry 1.5% to 2%. The V gene end was trimmed by 5 bases and the J gene end by 1 base; junction bases not matched to a gene: 10. The CDR3 sequence is 16 residues long. The germline V gene has CDR1 SEHNR and CDR2 FQNEAQ (reference sequence).

Input material: PBMCs or T cells enriched from blood (not recorded which). This TCR derives from a woman in her twenties or thirties who had recovered from COVID-19. This chain joins TRBV7-9 and TRBJ2-7; 8 positions match TRBD1. In DNA, the CDR3 is TGTGCCAGCAGCCCCTTGGGGACAGGACTTTCCTACGAGCAGTACTTC. This gives the protein CASSPLGTGLSYEQYF.